A selection of T cell receptor beta chains follows, all from one sample in a study of blood T cells in healthy people across ages. TCRdb called the 5' RACE reads again in MiXCR, with one record for every CDR3 protein. The sample holds over a million distinct CDR3 sequences, less than 45% seen once. Sequencing input: blood. These receptors all stem from a woman aged 18-29 years in good health. The CDR3 runs from the conserved cysteine through the conserved F or W. The D gene is left open where the match is weak. Clone size is not always given. Where it is, it says once, few, many or a class for expanded clones.

TRBV6-1	NA	NA	TRBJ1-2	TGTGCCAGCATTGACGGGGGCATTCCACTAGACTACACCTTC	CASIDGGIPLDYTF
TRBV27	NA	NA	TRBJ1-6	TGTGCCAGCAGCGGTTTGACGGGCGTGCGGACACCCCTCCACTTT	CASSGLTGVRTPLHF
TRBV24-1	NA	NA	TRBJ2-6	TGTGCCACCAGTGTCGGAGCCGGGGCCAACGTCCTGACTTTC	CATSVGAGANVLTF
TRBV25-1	NA	NA	TRBJ1-1	TGTGCCAGCAGAAAGGGACAATCGAACACTGAAGCTTTCTTT	CASRKGQSNTEAFF
TRBV27	NA	many	TRBJ2-7	TGTGCCAGCAGTGGCCAGGGAGGCTACGAGCAGTACTTC	CASSGQGGYEQYF
TRBV11-2	NA	once	TRBJ2-3	TGTGCCAGCAGCTTCCAAGGGGGGAGCACAGATACGCAGTATTTT	CASSFQGGSTDTQYF
TRBV11-1	TRBD2	NA	TRBJ2-1	TGTGCCAGCAGCTTAGACCTAGCGGGCAATGAGCAGTTCTTC	CASSLDLAGNEQFF
TRBV5-1	NA	few	TRBJ1-5	TGCGCCAGCAGCTTGGGGGATAATCTTAGCAATCAGCCCCAGCATTTT	CASSLGDNLSNQPQHF
TRBV18	NA	NA	TRBJ2-7	TGTGCCAGCTCACCGTTCGAGGGAGACTCCTACGAGCAGTACTTC	CASSPFEGDSYEQYF
TRBV4-2	TRBD1	few	TRBJ2-7	TGTGCCAGCAGCCAAGCCCGGGACAGTCGCTACGAGCAGTACTTC	CASSQARDSRYEQYF
TRBV6-5	TRBD2	NA	TRBJ2-1	TGTGCCAGCAGTTACAAGGGAGCGGGGGGGCTGTTGGACAATGAGCAGTTCTTC	CASSYKGAGGLLDNEQFF
TRBV5-1	TRBD2	NA	TRBJ2-1	TGCGCCAGCAGCTTGGGGTTAAGCGGGGGGGCAGGCAATGAGCAGTTCTTC	CASSLGLSGGAGNEQFF
TRBV6-5	TRBD1	many	TRBJ1-2	TGTGCCAGCAGTTCCCGGGACAGGAACTATGGCTACACCTTC	CASSSRDRNYGYTF
TRBV6-5	NA	few	TRBJ1-2	TGTGCCAGCCACCGGACAGCCAACTATGGCTACACCTTC	CASHRTANYGYTF
TRBV12-3/TRBV12-4	NA	once	TRBJ2-3	TGTGCCAGCAAGGAGATACCCAGCACAGATACGCAGTATTTT	CASKEIPSTDTQYF
TRBV20-1	NA	few	TRBJ2-3	TGCAGTGCACCGCTGGCTGCAGATACGCAGTATTTT	CSAPLAADTQYF
TRBV7-2	TRBD1	few	TRBJ2-7	TGTGCCAGCAGCTTACAAGGGATCGCGACAGGGCGCGAGCAGTACTTC	CASSLQGIATGREQYF
TRBV7-9	NA	NA	TRBJ1-2	TGTGCCAGCAGTTCCACGGGGGCAGCCAGTATTATTAACTATGGCTACACCTTC	CASSSTGAASIINYGYTF
TRBV20-1	TRBD2	NA	TRBJ2-1	TGCAGTGTGCCCCCAGCGGGGTCTTACAATGAGCAGTTCTTC	CSVPPAGSYNEQFF
TRBV2	TRBD1	few	TRBJ1-2	TGTGCCAGCAGTGGGACAGGCCTAGACTATGGCTACACCTTC	CASSGTGLDYGYTF
TRBV12-3/TRBV12-4	NA	NA	TRBJ2-7	TGTGCCAGCAGTAAATCGGCGCGGTTAAGCTCCTACGAGCAGTACTTC	CASSKSARLSSYEQYF
TRBV10-2	NA	many	TRBJ2-1	TGCGCCAGCAGTGCCGGGGATGAGCAGTTCTTC	CASSAGDEQFF
TRBV12-3/TRBV12-4	TRBD1	few	TRBJ1-2	TGTGCCAGCAGCTCACCGGGACAGCCCCTAGGCTACACCTTC	CASSSPGQPLGYTF
TRBV6-2/TRBV6-3	TRBD1	few	TRBJ2-5	TGTGCCAGCACTACGCCTATGGACAGGGGCCAAGAGACCCAGTACTTC	CASTTPMDRGQETQYF
TRBV7-6	NA	NA	TRBJ1-1	TGTGCCAGCAGCCCTCGCCCCGTCGCGCTTGGACAGACCAACACTGAAGCTTTCTTT	CASSPRPVALGQTNTEAFF
TRBV6-6	TRBD2	NA	TRBJ2-1	TGTGCCAGCGCCCACTCGCGGGAGTTAAATGAGCAGTTCTTC	CASAHSRELNEQFF
TRBV6-1	NA	NA	TRBJ1-6	TGTGCCAGCAGTGAATGGGGTCCCTACGGGCCTGGATCACCCCTCCACTTT	CASSEWGPYGPGSPLHF
TRBV4-2	NA	NA	TRBJ2-4	TGTGCCAGCAGCCGATACTGGCGGAGAGAAGCCAAAAACATTCAGTACTTC	CASSRYWRREAKNIQYF
TRBV6-5	NA	few	TRBJ2-2	TGTGCCAGCAGTTCGTCGCCGACAGCGGCGAACACCGGGGAGCTGTTTTTT	CASSSSPTAANTGELFF
TRBV7-2	TRBD2	NA	TRBJ2-1	TGTGCCAGCAATGCTCTAGCGGGATCTTACAATGAGCAGTTCTTC	CASNALAGSYNEQFF
TRBV11-2	TRBD1	NA	TRBJ2-7	TGTGCCACCCGGACAGGGGGCTCCTACAATGAGCAGTACTTC	CATRTGGSYNEQYF
TRBV6-6	NA	NA	TRBJ1-5	TGTGCCAGCAGTCCACCAAGGGATAGCAATCAGCCCCAGCATTTT	CASSPPRDSNQPQHF
TRBV20-1	TRBD2	few	TRBJ2-5	TGCAGTGCCCCAGGACTAGCGGGAGTTCCCGAGACCCAGTACTTC	CSAPGLAGVPETQYF
TRBV20-1	NA	few	TRBJ2-5	TGCAGTGCTAGAGATCAACAGCTTCGGGTGGAGACCCAGTACTTC	CSARDQQLRVETQYF
TRBV7-9	NA	few	TRBJ2-3	TGTGCCAGCAGCTTCCTATCGGGAGAAGGAGATACGCAGTATTTT	CASSFLSGEGDTQYF
TRBV7-9	TRBD2	NA	TRBJ2-7	TGTGCCAGCAGCCGCGGACTAGCGGGAGGCGAGCAGTACTTC	CASSRGLAGGEQYF